Listed here are 25 T cell receptor beta chains from one sample, sequenced in a study of a mutant IDH1 vaccine in newly diagnosed glioma. Measured with immunoSEQ multiplex PCR; TCRdb has only the in-frame clones, and not every one. The repertoire holds 85,000 to 100,000 clones, with about 80% as singletons. Specified time point: baseline, week 1 (first vaccination visit). Treatment denoted: pre-vaccination baseline after standard-of-care therapy. The sample was PBMCs, taken from a glioma patient treated with radiotherapy, temozolomide or both. These receptors were obtained from a woman in her forties or fifties with glioma.

The V and J genes are TRBV29-1 and TRBJ2-5; D unclear. Trimming removed 4 bases at V and 2 bases at J, with 5 bases between. The CDR3 runs to 11 residues. Germline values: CDR1 SQVTM, CDR2 ANQGSEA. The DNA for the CDR3 is TGCAGCGTTGCCCATCAAGAGACCCAGTACTTC. Translating gives CSVAHQETQYF.

The CDR3 here is CASSVARGTGHTQYF. As DNA, the CDR3 is TGTGCCAGCAGCGTAGCGCGGGGGACTGGGCATACGCAGTATTTT. This chain connects TRBV9 to TRBJ2-3; TRBD2 matches 7 bases. V was pared by 0 bases and J by 7 bases, with 8 bases of the junction left unmatched. This CDR3 is 15 amino acids long. Per the germline V gene, CDR1 is SGDLS and CDR2 is YYNGEE.

V usage is TRBV7-9 and J usage is TRBJ2-5; D may match TRBD1 or TRBD2 (6 bases each). CDR3 length: 15 residues. CDR1 and CDR2 from the germline V gene are SEHNR and FQNEAQ (reference sequence). V lost 8 bases and J lost 2, with 18 bases in between. The DNA of the CDR3 is TGTGCCAGCGCTGGGGGGCCAAGCACACAAGAGACCCAGTACTTC. Translation gives CASAGGPSTQETQYF.

CDR3 nucleotide sequence: TGTGCCAGTAGTATTGAGCGGGGGGGCTCCTACGAGCAGTACTTC. It codes for CASSIERGGSYEQYF. The chain recombines TRBV19 with TRBJ2-7, with 10 bases aligning to TRBD2. Germline values: CDR1 LNHDA, CDR2 SQIVND (reference sequence). Trimming took 3 bases from V and 0 from J; bases not matched to a gene: 2. This CDR3 has 15 amino acids.

V usage is TRBV11-2 and J usage is TRBJ2-3; 9 nucleotides match TRBD1. The CDR3 consists of 15 residues. CDR1 and CDR2 from the germline V gene are SGHAT and FQNNGV. V lost 4 bases, J lost 4 bases, and 6 bases stayed unmatched. In DNA form, the CDR3 reads TGTGCCAGCAGCTCGGGACAGGGCGGGGCAGATACGCAGTATTTT. The encoded protein is CASSSGQGGADTQYF. Variable domain in full (rest from reference TRBV11-2 and TRBJ2-3): EAGVAQSPRYKIIEKRQSVAFWCNPISGHATLYWYQQILGQGPKLLIQFQNNGVVDDSQLPKDRFSAERLKGVDSTLKIQPAKLEDSAVYLCASSSGQGGADTQYFGPGTRLTVL.

The J gene is TRBJ1-2, the V gene TRBV7-9; TRBD1 is a possible D gene (5 bases). The CDR3 has 14 amino acids. CDR1 and CDR2 from the germline V gene are SEHNR and FQNEAQ (reference sequence). V gave up 5 bases and J gave up 4 bases, with 14 bases separating them. CDR3 protein: CASSPRLGGYGYTF. CDR3 sequence (DNA): TGTGCCAGCAGCCCCCGGCTTGGGGGCTATGGCTACACCTTC.

The chain links TRBV9 to TRBJ2-7; 13 bases align to TRBD2. Trimming removed 3 bases from V and 3 bases from J; junction bases left unmatched: 6. Per germline, CDR1 SGDLS and CDR2 YYNGEE. There are 16 residues in the CDR3. The CDR3: CASSAGLAGSIYEQYF. The CDR3 DNA is TGTGCCAGCAGCGCGGGACTAGCGGGGAGTATCTACGAGCAGTACTTC.

The V call is TRBV6-6, the J call TRBJ2-7; D may correspond to TRBD1 or TRBD2 (5 bases each). This CDR3 has 15 amino acids. Germline CDR1 reads MNHNY; CDR2 reads SVGAGI (reference sequence). The ends were cut back, 0 bases at V and 4 bases at J, with 13 bases in the middle. In nucleotides, the CDR3 is TGTGCCAGCAGTTACTCGGGGCAGGACTTTTACGAGCAGTACTTC. As protein: CASSYSGQDFYEQYF.

For this clone: The same CDR3 is also encoded by other DNA sequences in this sample. This CDR3 reads CASSVGTSRETQYF. CDR3 nucleotides: TGTGCCAGCAGCGTCGGGACTAGTCGGGAGACCCAGTACTTC. This chain uses TRBV9 with TRBJ2-5, with 8 positions matching TRBD2. The V and J ends lost 2 bases and 5 bases, in that order; junction bases with no gene match: 5. This CDR3 has 14 amino acids. Germline CDR1 reads SGDLS; CDR2 reads YYNGEE.

The chain recombines TRBV6-6 with TRBJ1-2; TRBD1 aligns across 9 bases. The CDR3 loop spans 16 amino acids. V gave up 4 bases and J gave up 3 bases; unmatched junction bases: 9. Germline V CDR1 and CDR2: MNHNY, SVGAGI (reference sequence). CDR3 loop: CASSSDPGQGDYGYTF. The CDR3 DNA reads TGTGCCAGCAGTTCCGATCCGGGACAGGGAGACTATGGCTACACCTTC.

The genes are TRBV6-5 and TRBJ1-5; no clear D. In germline, CDR1 is MNHEY, CDR2 SVGAGI. This CDR3 is built from 13 residues. Trimming pared 5 bases from V and 5 bases from J, leaving 10 bases between. CDR3: CASSTFSYQPQHF. CDR3 nucleotide sequence: TGTGCCAGCAGTACCTTCTCTTATCAGCCCCAGCATTTT.

The chain carries TRBV5-3 and TRBJ2-1; 7 bases map to TRBD2. TRBV5-3 is an ORF, and what it does is uncertain. V lost 0 bases and J lost 6; bases outside the gene matches: 15. The CDR3 is 18 amino acids. This chain's CDR3 is CARSLAKFPLGRGNEQFF. The CDR3, as DNA: TGTGCCAGAAGCTTGGCCAAGTTTCCCCTAGGGAGGGGCAATGAGCAGTTCTTC.

The chain employs TRBV6-6 and TRBJ2-5; weak D call: TRBD2 (5 bases). Germline assignment: CDR1 MNHNY and CDR2 SVGAGI (reference sequence). V was shortened by 0 bases and J by 3 bases, with 5 bases between the two germline ends. This CDR3 contains 13 residues. The chain's CDR3 is CASSYSREETQYF. The CDR3 DNA reads TGTGCCAGCAGTTACTCGAGGGAAGAGACCCAGTACTTC.

The V call is TRBV7-2, the J call TRBJ1-5, with D perhaps matching TRBD1 (5 bases). This CDR3 spans 14 amino acids. V shed 0 bases and J shed 2 bases, with 5 bases lying between them. Looked up from germline, CDR1 is SGHTA and CDR2 is FQGNSA. CDR3 loop: CASSLAGGNQPQHF. The DNA for the CDR3 is TGTGCCAGCAGCTTAGCAGGGGGCAATCAGCCCCAGCATTTT.

CDR3 in DNA: TGCGCCAGCAGCCTTAACGTTGGGAGGGTCCTAAGTGGCTACACCTTC. Translating gives CASSLNVGRVLSGYTF. The V and J genes are TRBV4-1 and TRBJ1-2; D uncertain. V dropped 4 bases and J dropped 7 bases, with 22 bases sitting between them. Germline CDR1 and CDR2: MGHRA and YSYEKL. This CDR3 comprises 16 residues.

The chain couples TRBV19 to TRBJ1-2; 12 nucleotides agree with TRBD1. There are 17 residues in the CDR3. V gave up 5 bases and J gave up 4 bases; unmatched junction bases: 11. Germline values: CDR1 LNHDA, CDR2 SQIVND (reference sequence). CDR3 residues: CASSRSGTGGAGYGYTF. As DNA, the CDR3 is TGTGCCAGTAGTCGCTCCGGGACAGGGGGCGCCGGCTATGGCTACACCTTC.

The V gene is TRBV4-3, the J gene TRBJ2-1; perhaps TRBD2 as D (6 bases). The CDR3 totals 18 residues. V was clipped by 4 bases and J by 1 base, with 20 bases between them. The germline CDR1 and CDR2 sequences are LGHNA and YSLEER. The CDR3 protein is CASSPGTGGVVSYNEQFF. CDR3 DNA sequence: TGCGCCAGCAGCCCCGGGACCGGCGGGGTCGTATCCTACAATGAGCAGTTCTTC.

The J gene is TRBJ1-4, the V gene TRBV4-1; the match to TRBD1 covers 9 bases. The CDR3 runs 15 residues. J lost 8 bases, V lost 1 base, and 5 bases had no gene match. Germline-derived CDR1 and CDR2 are MGHRA and YSYEKL. The CDR3 DNA reads as TGCGCCAGCAGCCAAGGGACAGGGGAGGGCGAAAAACTGTTTTTT. It specifies CASSQGTGEGEKLFF.

This chain connects TRBV2 to TRBJ2-3; possible D gene TRBD1, 7 bases. Germline V gene sequence: CDR1 SNHLY, CDR2 FYNNEI. V was cut by 8 bases and J by 2 bases, with 14 bases left in between. This CDR3 has 14 amino acids. The CDR3 nucleotides read TGTGCCAGCGGCAGGGGGGCTAACACAGATACGCAGTATTTT. Translation gives CASGRGANTDTQYF.

The chain employs TRBV7-7 and TRBJ2-7; D assignment may be TRBD1 or TRBD2 (5 bases each). CDR1 is SSHAT and CDR2 is FNYEAQ in the germline V gene (reference sequence). This CDR3 has 14 residues. Between the trimmed V and J ends, which lost 5 bases and 3 bases, there was a span of 14 bases. In DNA, the CDR3 is TGTGCCAGCAGCATTTCCGGGACGGACTACGAGCAGTACTTC. This translates into CASSISGTDYEQYF.

The chain combines TRBV19 with TRBJ1-1, with 9 bases matching TRBD1. This CDR3 is built from 16 residues. V was clipped by 6 bases and J by 4 bases; unmatched bases: 12. Germline V gene lookup returns CDR1 LNHDA and CDR2 SQIVND (reference sequence). CDR3 in amino acids: CASRRPGQGSVTEAFF. The CDR3 DNA reads TGTGCCAGTAGAAGGCCGGGACAGGGTTCAGTCACTGAAGCTTTCTTT.

The chain recombines TRBV19 with TRBJ1-1, with D perhaps TRBD1 (5 bases). The CDR3 spans 16 residues. V was pared by 4 bases and J by 0 bases, with 15 bases between. The V gene's germline CDR1 is LNHDA and CDR2 SQIVND (reference sequence). The CDR3 sequence: CASSTSSGRMNTEAFF. CDR3 sequence (DNA): TGTGCCAGTAGTACCTCCTCGGGACGGATGAACACTGAAGCTTTCTTT.

The chain uses TRBV27 and TRBJ1-1, with unresolved D. Trimming stripped 3 bases from V and 4 bases from J, with 9 bases between. Germline values: CDR1 MNHEY, CDR2 SMNVEV (reference sequence). The CDR3 length is 13 residues. This chain's CDR3 is CASSFGLSTEAFF. The CDR3 DNA is TGTGCCAGCAGTTTCGGTTTGTCCACTGAAGCTTTCTTT.

This chain uses TRBV7-9 with TRBJ1-5; 9 positions agree with TRBD1. Germline V gene sequence: CDR1 SEHNR, CDR2 FQNEAQ (reference sequence). The CDR3 runs to 16 residues. V was pared by 4 bases and J by 3 bases, with 7 bases of the junction left unmatched. In nucleotides, the CDR3 is TGTGCCAGCAGCTCCCCCGGGACAGGGTACAATCAGCCCCAGCATTTT. It translates to CASSSPGTGYNQPQHF. The whole variable domain, filled in from reference TRBV7-9 and TRBJ1-5, reads DTGVSQNPRHKITKRGQNVTFRCDPISEHNRLYWYRQTLGQGPEFLTYFQNEAQLEKSRLLSDRFSAERPKGSFSTLEIQRTEQGDSAMYLCASSSPGTGYNQPQHFGDGTRLSIL.

The chain uses TRBV6-5 and TRBJ2-5; unclear D gene. With the DNA end fitting TRBJ2-7 better, the J assignment may be wrong. CDR1 and CDR2 (germline): MNHEY, SVGAGI. The CDR3 extends over 15 amino acids. The CDR3 sequence: CASSYSYGNGYEQYF. For the CDR3, the DNA is TGTGCCAGCAGTTACTCGTATGGGAACGGCTACGAGCAGTACTTC.